This T cell receptor (beta chain) is drawn from a study of blood T cell repertoires in COVID-19. In the study overall: Acute and convalescent COVID-19 specimens originated in the United States, Italy and Spain. PBMCs, B-cell-depleted T cells, or T cells provided the cDNA or gDNA that made up the material.

Here immunoSEQ multiplex PCR was the method, and the copy in TCRdb shows in-frame clones only, minus some. The sample carries roughly 100,000 clones, approximately 92% recorded once. Seattle's enrolled individuals joined amid active infection and were then monitored longitudinally. V dropped 0 bases and J dropped 1 base, with 8 bases sitting between them. This CDR3 contains 15 residues. The germline V gene has CDR1 SGHKS and CDR2 YYEKEE (reference sequence). Specimen: peripheral blood. The sequence came from a woman aged 50 to 65 with COVID-19, enrolled during active disease. This chain links TRBV5-5 with TRBJ2-1; the D is unclear. Here the CDR3 reads CASSLAPQSYNEQFF. The CDR3 DNA follows: TGTGCCAGCAGCTTGGCGCCACAGTCCTACAATGAGCAGTTCTTC.